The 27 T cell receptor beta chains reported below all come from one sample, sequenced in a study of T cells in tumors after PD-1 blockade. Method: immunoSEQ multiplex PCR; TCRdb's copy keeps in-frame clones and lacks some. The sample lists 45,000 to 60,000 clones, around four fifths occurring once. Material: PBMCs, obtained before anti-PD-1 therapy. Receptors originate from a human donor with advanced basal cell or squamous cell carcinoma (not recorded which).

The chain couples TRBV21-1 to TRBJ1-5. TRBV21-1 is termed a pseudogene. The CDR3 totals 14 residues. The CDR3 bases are TGTGCCAGCAGCAGACCGGGGTGGGATCAGCCCCAGCATTTT. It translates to CASSRPGWDQPQHF.

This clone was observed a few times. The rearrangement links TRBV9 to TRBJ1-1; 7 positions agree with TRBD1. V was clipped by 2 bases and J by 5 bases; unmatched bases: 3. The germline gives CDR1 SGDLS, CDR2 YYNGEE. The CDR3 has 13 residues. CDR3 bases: TGTGCCAGCAGCGTGACAGGGCGGACTGAAGCTTTCTTT. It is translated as CASSVTGRTEAFF.

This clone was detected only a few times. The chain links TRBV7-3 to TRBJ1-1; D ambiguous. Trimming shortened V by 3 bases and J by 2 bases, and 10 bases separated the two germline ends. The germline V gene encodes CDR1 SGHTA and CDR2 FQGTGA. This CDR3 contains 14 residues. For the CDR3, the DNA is TGTGCCAGCAGCTTGTTCCCTTCAAACACTGAAGCTTTCTTT. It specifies CASSLFPSNTEAFF.

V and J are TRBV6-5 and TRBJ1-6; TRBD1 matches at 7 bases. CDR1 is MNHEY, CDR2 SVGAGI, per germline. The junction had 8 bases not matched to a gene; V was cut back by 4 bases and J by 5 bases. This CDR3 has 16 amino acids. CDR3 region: CASSWDGDSDNSPLHF. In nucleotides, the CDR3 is TGTGCCAGCAGTTGGGATGGGGACAGCGATAATTCACCCCTCCACTTT.

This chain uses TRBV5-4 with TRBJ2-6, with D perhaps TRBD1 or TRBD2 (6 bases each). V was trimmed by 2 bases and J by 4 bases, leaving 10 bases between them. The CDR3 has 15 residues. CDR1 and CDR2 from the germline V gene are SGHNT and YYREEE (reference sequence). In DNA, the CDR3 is TGTGCCAGCAGCTTTTGGGGGGCAGGGGCCAACGTCCTGACTTTC. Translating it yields CASSFWGAGANVLTF.

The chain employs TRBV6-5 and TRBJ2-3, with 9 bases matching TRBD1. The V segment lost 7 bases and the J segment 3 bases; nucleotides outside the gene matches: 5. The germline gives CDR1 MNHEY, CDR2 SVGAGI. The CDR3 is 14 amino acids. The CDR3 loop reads CASNGQGRTDTQYF. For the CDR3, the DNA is TGTGCCAGCAACGGACAGGGGCGAACAGATACGCAGTATTTT.

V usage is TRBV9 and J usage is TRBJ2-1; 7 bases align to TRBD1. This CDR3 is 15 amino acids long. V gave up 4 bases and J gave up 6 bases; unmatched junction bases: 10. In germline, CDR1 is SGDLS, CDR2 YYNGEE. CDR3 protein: CASSSGTVFGNEQFF. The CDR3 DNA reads TGTGCCAGCAGCTCCGGGACAGTTTTCGGCAATGAGCAGTTCTTC. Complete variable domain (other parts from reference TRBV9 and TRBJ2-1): DSGVTQTPKHLITATGQRVTLRCSPRSGDLSVYWYQQSLDQGLQFLIQYYNGEERAKGNILERFSAQQFPDLHSELNLSSLELGDSALYFCASSSGTVFGNEQFFGPGTRLTVL.

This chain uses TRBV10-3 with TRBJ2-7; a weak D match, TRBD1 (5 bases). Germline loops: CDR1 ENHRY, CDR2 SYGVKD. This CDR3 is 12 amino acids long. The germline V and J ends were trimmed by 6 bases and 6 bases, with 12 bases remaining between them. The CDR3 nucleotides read TGTGCCATCAGCACGCAGGGCTCCGAGCAGTACTTC. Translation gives CAISTQGSEQYF.

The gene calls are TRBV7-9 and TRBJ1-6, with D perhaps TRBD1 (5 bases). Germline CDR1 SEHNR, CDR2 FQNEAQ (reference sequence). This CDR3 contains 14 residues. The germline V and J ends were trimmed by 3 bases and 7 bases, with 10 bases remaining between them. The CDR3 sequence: CASSLTVENSPLHF. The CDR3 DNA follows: TGTGCCAGCAGCTTGACAGTGGAGAATTCACCCCTCCACTTT.

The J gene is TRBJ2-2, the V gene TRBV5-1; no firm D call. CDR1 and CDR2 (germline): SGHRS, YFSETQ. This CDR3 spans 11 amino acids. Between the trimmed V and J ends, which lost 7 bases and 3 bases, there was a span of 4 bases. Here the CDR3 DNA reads TGCGCCAGCGGGGACACCGGGGAGCTGTTTTTT. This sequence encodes CASGDTGELFF.

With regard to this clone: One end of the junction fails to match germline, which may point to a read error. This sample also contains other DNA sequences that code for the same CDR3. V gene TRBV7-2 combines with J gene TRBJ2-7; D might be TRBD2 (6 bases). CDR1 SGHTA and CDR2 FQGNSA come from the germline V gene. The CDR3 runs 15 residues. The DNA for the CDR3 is TGCGCCAGCAGCATTATAGCGGAACTCTCCTACGAGCAGTACTTC. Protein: CASSIIAELSYEQYF.

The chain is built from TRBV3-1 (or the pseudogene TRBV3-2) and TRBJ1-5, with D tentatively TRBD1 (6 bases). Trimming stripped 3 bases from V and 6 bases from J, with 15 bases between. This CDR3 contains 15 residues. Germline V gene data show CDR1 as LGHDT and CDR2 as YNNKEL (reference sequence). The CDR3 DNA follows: TGTGCCAGCAGCCATAGCCAGGGGTCGTTTCAGCCCCAGCATTTT. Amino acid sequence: CASSHSQGSFQPQHF.

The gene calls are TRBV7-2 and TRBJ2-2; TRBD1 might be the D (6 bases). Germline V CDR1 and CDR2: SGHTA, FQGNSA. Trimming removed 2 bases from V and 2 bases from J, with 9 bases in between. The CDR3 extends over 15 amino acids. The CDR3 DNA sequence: TGTGCCAGCAGCTTATCAGGGGTCAACACCGGGGAGCTGTTTTTT. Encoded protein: CASSLSGVNTGELFF. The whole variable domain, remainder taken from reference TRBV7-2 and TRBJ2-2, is GAGVSQSPSNKVTEKGKDVELRCDPISGHTALYWYRQSLGQGLEFLIYFQGNSAPDKSGLPSDRFSAERTGGSVSTLTIQRTQQEDSAVYLCASSLSGVNTGELFFGEGSRLTVL.

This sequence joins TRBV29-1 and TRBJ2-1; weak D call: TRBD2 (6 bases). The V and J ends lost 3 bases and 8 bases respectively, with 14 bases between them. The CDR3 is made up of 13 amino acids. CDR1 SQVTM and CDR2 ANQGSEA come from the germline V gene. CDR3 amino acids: CSVDLANGDEQFF. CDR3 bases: TGCAGCGTTGATCTAGCGAATGGGGATGAGCAGTTCTTC.

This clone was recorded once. DNA of the CDR3: TGTGCCAGCAGCTCACCCGAGGGGGGGGTTTCGGCTTTCTTT. Translated: CASSSPEGGVSAFF. The rearrangement uses TRBV5-4 and TRBJ1-1; D perhaps matches TRBD1 (6 bases). V lost 3 bases to trimming and J lost 11 bases, with 20 bases between them. The CDR3 spans 14 residues. CDR1 is SGHNT and CDR2 is YYREEE in the germline V gene (reference sequence).

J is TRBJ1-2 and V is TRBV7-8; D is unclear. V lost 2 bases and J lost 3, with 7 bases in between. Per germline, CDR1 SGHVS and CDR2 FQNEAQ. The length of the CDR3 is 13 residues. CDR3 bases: TGTGCCAGCAGCTTATGGGGATACTATGGCTACACCTTC. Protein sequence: CASSLWGYYGYTF.

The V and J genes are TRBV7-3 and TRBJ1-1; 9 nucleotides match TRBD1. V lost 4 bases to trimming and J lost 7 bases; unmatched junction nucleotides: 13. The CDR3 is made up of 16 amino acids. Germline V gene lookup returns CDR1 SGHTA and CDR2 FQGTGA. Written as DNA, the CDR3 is TGTGCCAGCAGCTCTGGACAGGGGTACGGCGAAAGTGAAGCTTTCTTT. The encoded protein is CASSSGQGYGESEAFF.

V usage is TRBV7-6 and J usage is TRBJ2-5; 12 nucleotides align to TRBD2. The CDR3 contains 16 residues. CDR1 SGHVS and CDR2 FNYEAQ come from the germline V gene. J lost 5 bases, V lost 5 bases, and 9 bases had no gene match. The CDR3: CASSTRLAGAGETQYF. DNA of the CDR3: TGTGCCAGCAGCACCCGACTAGCGGGAGCGGGGGAGACCCAGTACTTC.

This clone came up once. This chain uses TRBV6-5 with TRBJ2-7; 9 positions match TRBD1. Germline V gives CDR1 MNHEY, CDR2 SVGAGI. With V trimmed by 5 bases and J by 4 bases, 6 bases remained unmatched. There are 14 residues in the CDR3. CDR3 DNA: TGTGCCAGCAGTACCGGGACAGGGTGGTACGAGCAGTACTTC. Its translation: CASSTGTGWYEQYF.

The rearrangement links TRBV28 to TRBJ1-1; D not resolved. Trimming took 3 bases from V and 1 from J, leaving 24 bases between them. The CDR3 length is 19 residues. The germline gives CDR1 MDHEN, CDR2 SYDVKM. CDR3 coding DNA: TGTGCCAGCAGTTTCTCAGGAGGTGTGGTATTGCTATCGAACACTGAAGCTTTCTTT. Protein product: CASSFSGGVVLLSNTEAFF.

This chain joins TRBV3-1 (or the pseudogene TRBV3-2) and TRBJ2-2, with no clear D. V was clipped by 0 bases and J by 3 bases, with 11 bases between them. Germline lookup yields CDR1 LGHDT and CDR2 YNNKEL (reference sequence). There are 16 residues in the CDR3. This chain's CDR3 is CASSQDRGRYTGELFF. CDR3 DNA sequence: TGTGCCAGCAGCCAAGATCGAGGCAGATACACCGGGGAGCTGTTTTTT.

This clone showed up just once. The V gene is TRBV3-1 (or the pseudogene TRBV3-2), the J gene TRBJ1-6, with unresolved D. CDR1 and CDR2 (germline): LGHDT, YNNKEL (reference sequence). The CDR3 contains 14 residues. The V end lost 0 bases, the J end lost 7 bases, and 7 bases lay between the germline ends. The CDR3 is CASSQERGNSPLHF. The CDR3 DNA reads TGTGCCAGCAGCCAAGAACGAGGGAATTCACCCCTCCACTTT.

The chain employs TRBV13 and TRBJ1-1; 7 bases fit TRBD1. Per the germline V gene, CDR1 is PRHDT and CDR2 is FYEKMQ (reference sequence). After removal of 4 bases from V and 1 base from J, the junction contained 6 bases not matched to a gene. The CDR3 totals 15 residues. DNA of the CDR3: TGTGCCAGCAGCTGGCTGGGACAGTCGAACACTGAAGCTTTCTTT. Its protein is CASSWLGQSNTEAFF.

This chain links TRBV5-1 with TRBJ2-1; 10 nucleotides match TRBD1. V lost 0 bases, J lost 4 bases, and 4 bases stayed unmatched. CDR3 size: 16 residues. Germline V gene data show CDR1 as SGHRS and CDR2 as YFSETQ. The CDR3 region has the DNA TGCGCCAGCAGCTTGGGGGGGACAGGGGCTTACAATGAGCAGTTCTTC. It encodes CASSLGGTGAYNEQFF.

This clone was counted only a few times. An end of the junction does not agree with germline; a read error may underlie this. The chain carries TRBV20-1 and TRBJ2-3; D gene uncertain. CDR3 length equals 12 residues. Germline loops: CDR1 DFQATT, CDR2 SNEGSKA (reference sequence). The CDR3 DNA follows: TGCAGAGCTAGTGGCGTTTCAGATACGCAGTATTTT. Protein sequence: CRASGVSDTQYF.

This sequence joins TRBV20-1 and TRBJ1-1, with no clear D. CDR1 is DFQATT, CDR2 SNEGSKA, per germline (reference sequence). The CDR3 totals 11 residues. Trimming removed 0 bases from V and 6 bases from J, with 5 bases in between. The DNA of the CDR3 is TGCAGTGCTAGAGAGGGTCCTGAAGCTTTCTTT. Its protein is CSAREGPEAFF.

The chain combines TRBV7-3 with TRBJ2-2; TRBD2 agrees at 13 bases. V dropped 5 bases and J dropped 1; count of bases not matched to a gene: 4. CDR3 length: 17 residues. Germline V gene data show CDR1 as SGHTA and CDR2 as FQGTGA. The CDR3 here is CASSNGLAGENTGELFF. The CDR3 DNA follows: TGTGCCAGCAGCAACGGACTAGCGGGGGAGAACACCGGGGAGCTGTTTTTT.